The 8 T cell receptor beta chains reported below all come from one sample, sequenced in a study of T-cell memory formation after mild COVID-19. One entry per CDR3 protein results from TCRdb running MiXCR on the 5' RACE reads. The sample has over 500,000 distinct CDR3 sequences, 15% to 20% seen once; the top ten hold less than 10%. Sequenced: PBMCs or a T cell subset sorted from them (not recorded which). The receptors stem from an adult woman who had mild COVID-19 (a few samples of this study predate the infection). Cell type and time point are not known.

The rearrangement joins TRBV6-6 to TRBJ2-7; D unresolved. This CDR3 region has 14 residues. In germline, CDR1 is MNHNY, CDR2 SVGAGI (reference sequence). Trimming took off 4 bases at V and 0 bases at J, with 10 bases between the two ends. CDR3 residues: CASSFRSPSYEQYF. CDR3 sequence (DNA): TGTGCCAGCAGTTTCCGGTCCCCCTCCTACGAGCAGTACTTC.

This clonotype came up a few times. V usage is TRBV4-3 and J usage is TRBJ2-7, with 9 bases that match TRBD2. The CDR3 is 16 amino acids. From germline, CDR1 is LGHNA and CDR2 YSLEER. V was pared by 1 base and J by 0 bases, with 4 bases of the junction left unmatched. The CDR3 bases are TGCGCCAGCAGCCAAGCCCTTAGCGGGAGCTCCTACGAGCAGTACTTC. It specifies CASSQALSGSSYEQYF.

The chain joins TRBV12-3 or TRBV12-4 to TRBJ1-2, with 9 bases matching TRBD1. The CDR3 spans 14 residues. The V gene end was trimmed by 3 bases and the J gene end by 6 bases; junction bases not matched to a gene: 5. CDR3 residues: CASSLGGTGHGYTF. The CDR3 coding sequence is TGTGCCAGCAGTTTGGGGGGGACAGGGCATGGCTACACCTTC.

The genes are TRBV7-2 and TRBJ2-7; no firm D call. There are 12 residues in the CDR3. V lost 2 bases, J lost 7 bases, and 9 bases lay in between. From germline, CDR1 is SGHTA and CDR2 FQGNSA. The CDR3 DNA sequence: TGTGCCAGCAGCTTATCCGCGCGTGAGCAGTACTTC. Protein: CASSLSAREQYF.

The chain joins TRBV15 to TRBJ2-5, with TRBD1 identical over 7 bases. This CDR3 comprises 18 residues. V shed 3 bases, J shed 5 bases, and the junction held 18 bases outside the gene matches. Germline V gives CDR1 LNHNV, CDR2 YYDKDF (reference sequence). CDR3 sequence reads: CATSSPGATGEKGETQYF. In nucleotides, the CDR3 is TGTGCCACCAGCAGCCCCGGGGCTACAGGGGAGAAGGGGGAGACCCAGTACTTC.

This clonotype came up a few times. The chain combines TRBV6-5 with TRBJ1-3; no firm D call. Trimming shortened V by 0 bases and J by 4 bases, and 10 bases separated the two germline ends. Germline CDR1 MNHEY, CDR2 SVGAGI. The CDR3 contains 15 residues. The CDR3 DNA is TGTGCCAGCAGTTACTCTTACTCGGGGGGAAACACCATATATTTT. Its translation: CASSYSYSGGNTIYF.

The chain links TRBV30 to TRBJ2-5; 7 positions match TRBD1. The V segment lost 1 base and the J segment 5 bases; nucleotides outside the gene matches: 10. CDR1 and CDR2 (germline): GTSNPN, SVGIG (reference sequence). This CDR3 spans 15 amino acids. The CDR3 region is CAWSAPTGLGETQYF. The CDR3 DNA is TGTGCCTGGAGTGCCCCGACAGGGCTGGGGGAGACCCAGTACTTC.

This clonotype has just a few counts. The V gene is TRBV12-3 or TRBV12-4, the J gene TRBJ2-1; 7 nucleotides line up with TRBD2. Unmatched junction bases numbered 14, after V lost 5 bases and J lost 7 bases. The CDR3 has 16 amino acids. This chain's CDR3 is CASSRGPAGYRNEQFF. CDR3 nucleotide sequence: TGTGCCAGCAGTCGCGGCCCAGCGGGGTATCGGAATGAGCAGTTCTTC.